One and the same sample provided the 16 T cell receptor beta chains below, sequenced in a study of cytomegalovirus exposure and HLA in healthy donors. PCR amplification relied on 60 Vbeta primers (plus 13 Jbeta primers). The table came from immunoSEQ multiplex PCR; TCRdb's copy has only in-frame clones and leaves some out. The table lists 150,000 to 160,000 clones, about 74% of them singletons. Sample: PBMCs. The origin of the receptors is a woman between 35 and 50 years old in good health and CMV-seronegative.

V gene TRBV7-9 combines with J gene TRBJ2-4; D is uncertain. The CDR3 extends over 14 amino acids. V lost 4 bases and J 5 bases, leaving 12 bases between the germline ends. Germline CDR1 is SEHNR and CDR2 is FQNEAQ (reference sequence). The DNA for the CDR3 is TGTGCCAGCAGCTCCGGCAGGCTGCAAAACATTCAGTACTTC. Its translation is CASSSGRLQNIQYF.

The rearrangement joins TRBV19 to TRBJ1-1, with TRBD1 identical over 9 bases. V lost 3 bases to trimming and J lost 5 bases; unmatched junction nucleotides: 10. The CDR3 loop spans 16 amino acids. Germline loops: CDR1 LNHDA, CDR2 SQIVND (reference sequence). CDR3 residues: CASSILRGQGETEAFF. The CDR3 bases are TGTGCCAGTAGTATTCTGAGGGGACAGGGAGAAACTGAAGCTTTCTTT.

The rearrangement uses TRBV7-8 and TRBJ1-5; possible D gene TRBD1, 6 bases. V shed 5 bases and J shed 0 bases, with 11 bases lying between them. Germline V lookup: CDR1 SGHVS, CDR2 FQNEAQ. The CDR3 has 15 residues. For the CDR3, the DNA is TGTGCCAGCAGCCCTCAGGGGTCTAGCAATCAGCCCCAGCATTTT. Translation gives CASSPQGSSNQPQHF.

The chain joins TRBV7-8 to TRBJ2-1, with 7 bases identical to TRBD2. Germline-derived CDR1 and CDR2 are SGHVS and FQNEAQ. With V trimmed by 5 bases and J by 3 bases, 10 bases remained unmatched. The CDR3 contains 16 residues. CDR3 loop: CASSPGTSVVYNEQFF. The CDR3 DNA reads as TGTGCCAGCAGCCCTGGCACTAGCGTTGTCTACAATGAGCAGTTCTTC.

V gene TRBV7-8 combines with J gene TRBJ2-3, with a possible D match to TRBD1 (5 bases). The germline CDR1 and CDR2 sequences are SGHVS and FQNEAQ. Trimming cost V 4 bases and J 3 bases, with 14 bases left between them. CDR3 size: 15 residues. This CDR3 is CASSSRPGITDTQYF. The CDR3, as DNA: TGTGCCAGCAGCTCCCGACCAGGGATAACAGATACGCAGTATTTT.

CDR3 residues: CASSLDRIWKTHNEQFF. Here the CDR3 DNA reads TGTGCCAGCAGCTTAGACAGGATCTGGAAAACCCACAATGAGCAGTTCTTC. The chain links TRBV11-2 to TRBJ2-1; D is unresolved. Germline V CDR1 and CDR2: SGHAT, FQNNGV. The V and J ends lost 0 bases and 5 bases respectively, with 17 bases between them. The CDR3 sequence is 17 residues long.

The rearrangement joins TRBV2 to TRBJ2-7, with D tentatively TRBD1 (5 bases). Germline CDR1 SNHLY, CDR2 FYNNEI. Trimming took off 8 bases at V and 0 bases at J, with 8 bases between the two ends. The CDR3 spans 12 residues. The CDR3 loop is CASARASYEQYF. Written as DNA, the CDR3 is TGTGCCAGCGCCAGGGCCTCCTACGAGCAGTACTTC.

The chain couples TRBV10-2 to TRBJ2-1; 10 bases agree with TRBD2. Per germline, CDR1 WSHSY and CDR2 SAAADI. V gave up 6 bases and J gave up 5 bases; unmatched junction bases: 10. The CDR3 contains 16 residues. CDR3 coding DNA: TGCGCCAGCAGACCTTCTAGCGGGAGTTTTAACAATGAGCAGTTCTTC. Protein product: CASRPSSGSFNNEQFF.

The CDR3 DNA is TGTGCCAGCAGTTTTGAGGGGAACACTGAAGCTTTCTTT. Translating gives CASSFEGNTEAFF. V usage is TRBV28 and J usage is TRBJ1-1; D is unclear. This CDR3 has 13 residues. CDR1 is MDHEN, CDR2 SYDVKM, per germline. V lost 3 bases, J lost 1 base, and 6 bases lay in between.

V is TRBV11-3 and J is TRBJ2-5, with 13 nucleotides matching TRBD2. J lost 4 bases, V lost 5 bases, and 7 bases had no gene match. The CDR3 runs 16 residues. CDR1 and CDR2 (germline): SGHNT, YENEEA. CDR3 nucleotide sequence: TGTGCCAGCAGCCTGGTACTAGCGGGAGGGCCAGAGACCCAGTACTTC. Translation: CASSLVLAGGPETQYF.

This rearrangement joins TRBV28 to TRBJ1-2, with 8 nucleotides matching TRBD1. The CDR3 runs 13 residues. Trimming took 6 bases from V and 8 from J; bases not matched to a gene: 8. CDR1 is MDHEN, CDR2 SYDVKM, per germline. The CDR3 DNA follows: TGTGCCAGCAGCCCGGACAGGGTCGGAGGCTACACCTTC. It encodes CASSPDRVGGYTF.

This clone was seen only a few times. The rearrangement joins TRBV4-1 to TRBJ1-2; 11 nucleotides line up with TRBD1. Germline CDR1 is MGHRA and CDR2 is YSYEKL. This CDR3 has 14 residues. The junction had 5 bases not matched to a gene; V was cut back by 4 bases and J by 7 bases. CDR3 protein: CASSLVGQGGGYTF. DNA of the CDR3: TGCGCCAGCAGCCTTGTGGGACAGGGGGGTGGCTACACCTTC.

CDR3 region: CASSFGGEVHTEAFF. CDR3 nucleotides: TGTGCCAGCAGTTTTGGGGGCGAGGTTCACACTGAAGCTTTCTTT. The J gene is TRBJ1-1, the V gene TRBV28, with D tentatively TRBD1 (6 bases). CDR1 and CDR2 (germline): MDHEN, SYDVKM. The CDR3 consists of 15 residues. Trimming took 3 bases from V and 3 from J, leaving 14 bases between them.

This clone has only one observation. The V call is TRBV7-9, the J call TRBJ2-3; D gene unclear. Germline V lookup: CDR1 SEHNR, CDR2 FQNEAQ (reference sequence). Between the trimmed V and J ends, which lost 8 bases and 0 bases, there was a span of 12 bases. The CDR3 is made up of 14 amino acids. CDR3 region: CASGPQSSTDTQYF. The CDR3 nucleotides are TGTGCCAGCGGTCCACAGTCTAGCACAGATACGCAGTATTTT.

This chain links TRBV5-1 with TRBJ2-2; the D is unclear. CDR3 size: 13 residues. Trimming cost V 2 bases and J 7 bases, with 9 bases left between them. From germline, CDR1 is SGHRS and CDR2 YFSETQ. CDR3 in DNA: TGCGCCAGCAGCTTAAGTAGTGACGGGGAGCTGTTTTTT. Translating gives CASSLSSDGELFF. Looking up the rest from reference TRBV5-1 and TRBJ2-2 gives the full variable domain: KAGVTQTPRYLIKTRGQQVTLSCSPISGHRSVSWYQQTPGQGLQFLFEYFSETQRNKGNFPGRFSGRQFSNSRSEMNVSTLELGDSALYLCASSLSSDGELFFGEGSRLTVL.

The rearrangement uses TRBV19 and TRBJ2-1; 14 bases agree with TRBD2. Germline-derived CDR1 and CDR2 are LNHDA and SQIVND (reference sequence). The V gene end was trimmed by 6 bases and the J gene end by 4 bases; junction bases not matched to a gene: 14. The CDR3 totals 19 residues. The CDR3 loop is CASSGTSGGSPSLYNEQFF. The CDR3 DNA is TGTGCCAGTAGCGGGACTAGCGGGGGAAGCCCCTCCTTATACAATGAGCAGTTCTTC.